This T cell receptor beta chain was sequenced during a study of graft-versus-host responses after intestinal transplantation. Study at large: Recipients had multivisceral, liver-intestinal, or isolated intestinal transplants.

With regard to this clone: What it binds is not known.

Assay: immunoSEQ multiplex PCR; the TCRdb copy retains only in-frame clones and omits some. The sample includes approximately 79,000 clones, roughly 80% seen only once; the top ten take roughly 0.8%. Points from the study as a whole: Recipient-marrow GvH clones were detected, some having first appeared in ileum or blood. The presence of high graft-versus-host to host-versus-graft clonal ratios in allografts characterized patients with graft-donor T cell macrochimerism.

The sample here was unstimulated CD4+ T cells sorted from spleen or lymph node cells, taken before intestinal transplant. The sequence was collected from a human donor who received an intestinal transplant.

The CDR3 sequence is CASTPAGTSNGNEQFF. The DNA for the CDR3 is TGCGCCAGCACCCCCGCCGGGACTAGTAACGGCAATGAGCAGTTCTTC. The chain employs TRBV4-1 and TRBJ2-1, with 8 bases fitting TRBD2. V lost 7 bases, J lost 6 bases, and 14 bases stayed unmatched. This CDR3 contains 16 residues. Germline assignment: CDR1 MGHRA and CDR2 YSYEKL.